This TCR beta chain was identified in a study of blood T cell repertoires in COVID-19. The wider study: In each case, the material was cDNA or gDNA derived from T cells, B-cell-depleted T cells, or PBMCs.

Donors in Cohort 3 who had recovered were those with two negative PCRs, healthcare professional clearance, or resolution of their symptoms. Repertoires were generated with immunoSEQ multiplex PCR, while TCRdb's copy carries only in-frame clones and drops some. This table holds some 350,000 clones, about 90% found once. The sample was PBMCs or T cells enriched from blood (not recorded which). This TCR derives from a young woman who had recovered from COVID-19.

CDR3 protein: CASSIANYGYTF. The DNA for the CDR3 is TGTGCCAGTAGTATCGCTAACTATGGCTACACCTTC. The chain has TRBV19 and TRBJ1-2; D call uncertain. V was trimmed by 3 bases and J by 0 bases, leaving 2 bases between them. This CDR3 has 12 residues. Germline loops: CDR1 LNHDA, CDR2 SQIVND (reference sequence).